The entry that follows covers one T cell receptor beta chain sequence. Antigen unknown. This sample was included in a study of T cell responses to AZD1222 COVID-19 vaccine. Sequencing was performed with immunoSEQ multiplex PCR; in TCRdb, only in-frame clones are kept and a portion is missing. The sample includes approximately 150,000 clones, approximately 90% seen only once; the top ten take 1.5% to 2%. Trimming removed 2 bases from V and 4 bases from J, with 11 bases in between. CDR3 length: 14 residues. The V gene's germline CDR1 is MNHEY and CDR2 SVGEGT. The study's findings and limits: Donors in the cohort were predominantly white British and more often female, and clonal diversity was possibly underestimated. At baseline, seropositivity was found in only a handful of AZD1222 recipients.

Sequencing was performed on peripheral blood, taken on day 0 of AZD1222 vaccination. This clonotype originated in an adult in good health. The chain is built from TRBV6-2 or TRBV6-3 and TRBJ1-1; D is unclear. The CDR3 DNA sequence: TGTGCCAGCAGTTACGCCGGAAGTAGCACTGAAGCTTTCTTT. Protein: CASSYAGSSTEAFF.